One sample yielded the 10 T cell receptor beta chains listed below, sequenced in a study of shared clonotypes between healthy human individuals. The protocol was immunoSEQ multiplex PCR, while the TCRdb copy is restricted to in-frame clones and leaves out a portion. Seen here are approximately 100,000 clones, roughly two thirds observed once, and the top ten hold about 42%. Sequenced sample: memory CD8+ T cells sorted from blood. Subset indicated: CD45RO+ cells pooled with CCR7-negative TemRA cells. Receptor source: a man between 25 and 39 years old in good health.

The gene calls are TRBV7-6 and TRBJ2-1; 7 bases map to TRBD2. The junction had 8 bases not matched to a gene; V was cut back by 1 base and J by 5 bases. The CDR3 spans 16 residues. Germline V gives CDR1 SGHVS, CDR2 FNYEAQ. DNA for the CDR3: TGTGCCAGCAGCTTAGAGGCTAGCGGAGGTAACAATGAGCAGTTCTTC. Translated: CASSLEASGGNNEQFF.

This chain's CDR3 is CASSPGLASSYEQYF. As DNA, the CDR3 is TGTGCCAGCAGCCCGGGACTAGCATCGTCCTACGAGCAGTACTTC. The chain combines TRBV27 with TRBJ2-7; the match to TRBD2 covers 9 bases. The V and J ends lost 6 bases and 1 base, in that order; junction bases with no gene match: 7. The CDR3 totals 15 residues. Germline loops: CDR1 MNHEY, CDR2 SMNVEV (reference sequence).

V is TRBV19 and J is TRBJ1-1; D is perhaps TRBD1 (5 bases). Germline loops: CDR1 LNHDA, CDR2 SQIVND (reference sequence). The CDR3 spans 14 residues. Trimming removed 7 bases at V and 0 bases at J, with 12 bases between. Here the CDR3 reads CASTSGQLNTEAFF. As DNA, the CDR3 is TGTGCCAGTACTTCAGGGCAGCTGAACACTGAAGCTTTCTTT.

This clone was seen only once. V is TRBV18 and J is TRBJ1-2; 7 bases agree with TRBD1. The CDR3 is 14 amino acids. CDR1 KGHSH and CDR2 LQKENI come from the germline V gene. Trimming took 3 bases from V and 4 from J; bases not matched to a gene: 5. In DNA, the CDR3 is TGTGCCAGCTCACCGGGGGGACAGCCCTATGGCTACACCTTC. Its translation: CASSPGGQPYGYTF. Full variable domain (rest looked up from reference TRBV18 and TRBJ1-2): NAGVMQNPRHLVRRRGQEARLRCSPMKGHSHVYWYRQLPEEGLKFMVYLQKENIIDESGMPKERFSAEFPKEGPSILRIQQVVRGDSAAYFCASSPGGQPYGYTFGSGTRLTVV.

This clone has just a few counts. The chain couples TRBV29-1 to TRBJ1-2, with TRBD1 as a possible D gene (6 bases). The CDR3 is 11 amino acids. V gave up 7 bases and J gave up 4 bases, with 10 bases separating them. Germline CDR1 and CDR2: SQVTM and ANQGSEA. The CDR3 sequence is CSAQQGYGYTF. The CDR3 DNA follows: TGCAGCGCCCAACAGGGCTATGGCTACACCTTC.

CDR3 in DNA: TGTGCCAGCAGTTACTCGACTAGCGGAGCCTACGAGCAGTACTTC. It specifies CASSYSTSGAYEQYF. J is TRBJ2-7 and V is TRBV6-5; TRBD2 matches at 9 bases. The CDR3 runs to 15 residues. Germline V gene data show CDR1 as MNHEY and CDR2 as SVGAGI. V shed 0 bases, J shed 2 bases, and the junction held 2 bases outside the gene matches.

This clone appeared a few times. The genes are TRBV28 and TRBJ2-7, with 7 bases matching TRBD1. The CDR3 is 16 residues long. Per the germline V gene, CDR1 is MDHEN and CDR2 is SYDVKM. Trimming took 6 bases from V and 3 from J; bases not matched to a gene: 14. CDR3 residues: CASSRTAGTESYEQYF. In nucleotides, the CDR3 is TGTGCCAGCAGCCGAACCGCCGGGACAGAGAGCTACGAGCAGTACTTC.

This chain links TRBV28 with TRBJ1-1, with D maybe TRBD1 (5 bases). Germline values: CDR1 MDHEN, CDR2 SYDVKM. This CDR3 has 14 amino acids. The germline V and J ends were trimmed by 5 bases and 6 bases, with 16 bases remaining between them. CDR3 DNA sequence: TGTGCCAGCAGTGCCGGGACCCTGGGCGCTGAAGCTTTCTTT. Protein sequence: CASSAGTLGAEAFF.

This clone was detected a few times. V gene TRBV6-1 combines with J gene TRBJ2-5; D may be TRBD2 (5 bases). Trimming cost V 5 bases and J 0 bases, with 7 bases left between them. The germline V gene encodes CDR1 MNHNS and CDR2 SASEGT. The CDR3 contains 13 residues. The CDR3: CASSQDYQETQYF. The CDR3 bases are TGTGCCAGCAGTCAGGACTACCAAGAGACCCAGTACTTC.

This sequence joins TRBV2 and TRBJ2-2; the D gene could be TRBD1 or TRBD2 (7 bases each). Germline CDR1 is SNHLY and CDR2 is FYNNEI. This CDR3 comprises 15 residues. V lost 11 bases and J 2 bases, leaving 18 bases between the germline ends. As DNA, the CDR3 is TGTGCCGCCCTGACAGGGAGGGCCAACACCGGGGAGCTGTTTTTT. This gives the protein CAALTGRANTGELFF.